A single sample gave rise to the 15 T cell receptor beta chains below, sequenced in a study of blood T cell repertoires in COVID-19. TCRdb's copy holds only in-frame clones and misses some; the assay was immunoSEQ multiplex PCR. The repertoire consists of roughly 92,000 clones, with around 90% occurring once and the leading ten covering 3.5% to 5%. The sequenced sample was peripheral blood. The receptors shown here come from a woman older than 75 with active or convalescent COVID-19.

The CDR3, as DNA: TGTGCCAGCAGCGTAGGTCCCCCCGAGGGTAATAACTATGGCTACACCTTC. It codes for CASSVGPPEGNNYGYTF. The rearrangement links TRBV9 to TRBJ1-2; the D is unclear. There are 17 residues in the CDR3. Germline CDR1 is SGDLS and CDR2 is YYNGEE. The V gene lost 0 bases and the J gene lost 1 base, with 16 bases spanning the gap.

The chain employs TRBV18 and TRBJ1-1; D uncertain. The germline V and J ends were trimmed by 3 bases and 0 bases, with 5 bases remaining between them. Germline values: CDR1 KGHSH, CDR2 LQKENI. The CDR3 is made up of 13 amino acids. The DNA for the CDR3 is TGTGCCAGCTCACCGAACATGAACACTGAAGCTTTCTTT. This translates into CASSPNMNTEAFF.

This clone was recorded only once. This sequence joins TRBV28 and TRBJ1-2; 7 bases agree with TRBD1. CDR3 size: 14 residues. The trim removed 2 bases at V and 8 bases at J, leaving 8 bases unmatched. The germline V gene encodes CDR1 MDHEN and CDR2 SYDVKM. The CDR3 nucleotides are TGTGCCAGCAGTTTACGTGAGGGGGCGGGCGGCTACACCTTC. This encodes CASSLREGAGGYTF.

The chain has TRBV10-3 and TRBJ1-1; D gene ambiguous. Germline V CDR1 and CDR2: ENHRY, SYGVKD. V was trimmed by 3 bases and J by 5 bases, leaving 10 bases between them. This CDR3 has 13 amino acids. CDR3: CAISEQGRTEAFF. The DNA for the CDR3 is TGTGCCATCAGTGAACAAGGCAGGACTGAAGCTTTCTTT.

The rearrangement links TRBV9 to TRBJ2-7; TRBD1 might be the D (6 bases). This CDR3 is 14 amino acids long. CDR1 is SGDLS and CDR2 is YYNGEE in the germline V gene. The V gene lost 7 bases and the J gene lost 0 bases, with 14 bases spanning the gap. DNA for the CDR3: TGTGCCAGCGGCTCCGGGACAAGCTCCTACGAGCAGTACTTC. Residues: CASGSGTSSYEQYF. The full variable domain, its missing parts supplied by reference TRBV9 and TRBJ2-7, is DSGVTQTPKHLITATGQRVTLRCSPRSGDLSVYWYQQSLDQGLQFLIQYYNGEERAKGNILERFSAQQFPDLHSELNLSSLELGDSALYFCASGSGTSSYEQYFGPGTRLTVT.

The rearrangement joins TRBV5-1 to TRBJ2-7, with D perhaps TRBD1 (6 bases). Germline V CDR1 and CDR2: SGHRS, YFSETQ. Trimming cost V 4 bases and J 2 bases, with 10 bases left between them. This CDR3 has 13 residues. The CDR3 loop is CASSRAGAYEQYF. The CDR3 coding sequence is TGCGCCAGCAGCCGGGCAGGGGCCTACGAGCAGTACTTC.

The chain employs TRBV11-1 and TRBJ1-1; 7 nucleotides match TRBD1. The germline CDR1 and CDR2 sequences are SGHAT and FQDESV (reference sequence). The CDR3 extends over 15 amino acids. With V trimmed by 5 bases and J by 0 bases, 6 bases remained unmatched. The DNA for the CDR3 is TGTGCCAGCAGCACCCGGACAGGACTGAACACTGAAGCTTTCTTT. Translating it yields CASSTRTGLNTEAFF.

CDR3 sequence reads: CASSVGVGRVYNEQFF. The CDR3 DNA reads TGTGCCAGCAGCGTAGGAGTCGGGAGGGTATACAATGAGCAGTTCTTC. The chain carries TRBV9 and TRBJ2-1, with 8 bases fitting TRBD2. Trimming cost V 0 bases and J 4 bases; bases outside gene matches: 6. This CDR3 is 16 amino acids long. Looked up from germline, CDR1 is SGDLS and CDR2 is YYNGEE.

This chain joins TRBV2 and TRBJ2-7, with 8 nucleotides matching TRBD1. V dropped 10 bases and J dropped 2; count of bases not matched to a gene: 7. Germline V gene data show CDR1 as SNHLY and CDR2 as FYNNEI. This CDR3 comprises 13 residues. The CDR3 reads CAIGGQETYEQYF. Written as DNA, the CDR3 is TGTGCCATCGGGGGACAGGAGACCTACGAGCAGTACTTC.

This clone was recorded once. The chain couples TRBV5-4 to TRBJ1-5, with 9 bases identical to TRBD1. Germline V gene lookup returns CDR1 SGHNT and CDR2 YYREEE (reference sequence). The junction had 7 bases not matched to a gene; V was cut back by 5 bases and J by 4 bases. The CDR3 totals 15 residues. Here the CDR3 reads CASRADDRGNQPQHF. The CDR3 DNA sequence: TGTGCCAGCAGAGCAGATGACAGGGGGAATCAGCCCCAGCATTTT.

This chain uses TRBV10-2 with TRBJ2-3; 10 nucleotides align to TRBD2. This CDR3 region has 15 residues. Trimming at V came to 6 bases and at J to 2 bases, leaving 5 bases not matched to a gene. The germline V gene has CDR1 WSHSY and CDR2 SAAADI. DNA of the CDR3: TGCGCCAGCAGGCCTAGCGGGGGACCCACAGATACGCAGTATTTT. It is translated as CASRPSGGPTDTQYF.

The sample holds one count of this clone. The V gene is TRBV5-4, the J gene TRBJ1-1, with a possible D match to TRBD1 (5 bases). The V end lost 0 bases, the J end lost 4 bases, and 13 bases lay between the germline ends. This CDR3 is built from 15 residues. The germline V gene has CDR1 SGHNT and CDR2 YYREEE (reference sequence). The CDR3, as DNA: TGTGCCAGCAGCTTGGAAAGCAGGAGGGGCACTGAAGCTTTCTTT. Translated, it gives CASSLESRRGTEAFF.

This chain joins TRBV19 and TRBJ2-2; D unresolved. Trimming removed 6 bases at V and 4 bases at J, with 12 bases between. CDR3 length: 14 amino acids. The germline V gene encodes CDR1 LNHDA and CDR2 SQIVND (reference sequence). The CDR3 reads CASSPLSSTGELFF. The CDR3 DNA reads as TGTGCCAGTAGCCCGCTATCTTCCACCGGGGAGCTGTTTTTT.

This chain uses TRBV6-2 or TRBV6-3 with TRBJ1-1; TRBD1 might be the D (5 bases). Germline-derived CDR1 and CDR2 are MNHEY and SVGEGT. The CDR3 contains 15 residues. V was trimmed by 6 bases and J by 4 bases, leaving 18 bases between them. The CDR3 bases are TGTGCCAGCAGCACTACAGGTCCGCATATCACTGAAGCTTTCTTT. Its translation: CASSTTGPHITEAFF.

The CDR3 DNA follows: TGTGCCAGCAGTGGGGACTCCAGCCAAGAGACCCAGTACTTC. Encoded protein: CASSGDSSQETQYF. The rearrangement links TRBV9 to TRBJ2-5; TRBD2 is a possible D gene (6 bases). Per the germline V gene, CDR1 is SGDLS and CDR2 is YYNGEE. This CDR3 has 14 amino acids. The ends were cut back, 5 bases at V and 1 base at J, with 12 bases in the middle.